This TCR beta chain originates from a study of shared clonotypes between healthy human individuals. CDR3 length: 17 amino acids. Germline trimming cut 7 bases from V and 0 bases from J; bases unmatched to any gene: 8. Germline V lookup: CDR1 SNHLY, CDR2 FYNNEI. The table came from immunoSEQ multiplex PCR; TCRdb's copy has only in-frame clones and leaves some out. This table has some 2,000,000 clones, about 95% appearing once. Selected positively for CCR7 and CD45RO-negative, naive CD8 cells excluded terminally differentiated effector memory CD45RA+ cells. This receptor was obtained from a man younger than 30 in good health. Sequenced material: naive CD8+ T cells sorted from blood. This chain links TRBV2 with TRBJ2-3; 12 nucleotides agree with TRBD2. CDR3 bases: TGTGCCAGCACGAGTACCGGACTAGCGGGGAGCACAGATACGCAGTATTTT. This translates into CASTSTGLAGSTDTQYF.